These T cell receptor beta chains were read from a single sample in a study of blood T cell repertoires in COVID-19. Sequencing was performed with immunoSEQ multiplex PCR; in TCRdb, only in-frame clones are kept and a portion is missing. This sample has around 250,000 clones, with roughly 80% found just once. The sequenced sample was PBMCs or T cells enriched from blood (not recorded which). These receptors were taken from a man between 35 and 55 years old who had been exposed to COVID-19. The CDR3 runs from the conserved cysteine through the conserved F or W. The order of the fields is D gene, V gene, clone size, J gene, CDR3 DNA, CDR3 protein. A D gene is named only where the DNA matches it firmly. Clone sizes are given selectively: once, few, many, or a class where the clone is expanded.

d_call: -; v_call: TRBV6-1; clone_size: -; j_call: TRBJ1-5; cdr3_nt: TGTGCCAGCAGTGAATTCCACGGTGGTCAGCCCCAGCATTTT; cdr3_aa: CASSEFHGGQPQHF
d_call: -; v_call: TRBV6-5; clone_size: -; j_call: TRBJ2-5; cdr3_nt: TGTGCCAGCAGTTTCTGGGGCCTACAAGAGACCCAGTACTTC; cdr3_aa: CASSFWGLQETQYF
d_call: -; v_call: TRBV30; clone_size: -; j_call: TRBJ2-1; cdr3_nt: TGTGCCTGGAGTCGACAGGTCAGTGAGCAGTTCTTC; cdr3_aa: CAWSRQVSEQFF
d_call: -; v_call: TRBV5-6; clone_size: -; j_call: TRBJ1-6; cdr3_nt: TGTGCCAGCAGACAACGACCCCCAGGCTACTCCTATAATTCACCCCTCCACTTT; cdr3_aa: CASRQRPPGYSYNSPLHF
d_call: TRBD2; v_call: TRBV2; clone_size: -; j_call: TRBJ2-1; cdr3_nt: TGCGCCAGAGGGACGGGAGGGAGTTCCAATGAGCAGTTCTTC; cdr3_aa: CARGTGGSSNEQFF
d_call: TRBD2; v_call: TRBV13; clone_size: once; j_call: TRBJ2-3; cdr3_nt: TGTGCCAGCAGCCAAACTAGCGTTACGCAGTATTTT; cdr3_aa: CASSQTSVTQYF
d_call: TRBD2; v_call: TRBV2; clone_size: -; j_call: TRBJ2-7; cdr3_nt: TGTGCCAATAGCAGGCTCGTTGGGGCGGGAGGGTCCTACGAGCAGTACTTC; cdr3_aa: CANSRLVGAGGSYEQYF
d_call: TRBD1; v_call: TRBV6-4; clone_size: -; j_call: TRBJ1-1; cdr3_nt: TGTGCCAGCAGCAACGGACAGGGTACGACTGAAGCTTTCTTT; cdr3_aa: CASSNGQGTTEAFF
d_call: TRBD2; v_call: TRBV19; clone_size: -; j_call: TRBJ2-3; cdr3_nt: TGTGCCAGTCTCGGGACTAGCGGGAGTGGGGATACGCAGTATTTT; cdr3_aa: CASLGTSGSGDTQYF
d_call: -; v_call: TRBV5-6; clone_size: -; j_call: TRBJ2-3; cdr3_nt: TGTGCCAGCAGCCCAGACCGCCCGGGAGATACGCAGTATTTT; cdr3_aa: CASSPDRPGDTQYF
d_call: -; v_call: TRBV19; clone_size: -; j_call: TRBJ1-2; cdr3_nt: TGTGCCAGTAGGAAGGACAGCATTAACTATGGCTACACCTTC; cdr3_aa: CASRKDSINYGYTF
d_call: -; v_call: TRBV5-4; clone_size: -; j_call: TRBJ1-2; cdr3_nt: TGTGCCAGCAGCTTACTGGAGGGTGCCGGCTACACCTTC; cdr3_aa: CASSLLEGAGYTF
d_call: TRBD1; v_call: TRBV6-5; clone_size: -; j_call: TRBJ2-2; cdr3_nt: TGTGCCAGCAGTTACCCGGGACAGGTCGGCACCGGGGAGCTGTTTTTT; cdr3_aa: CASSYPGQVGTGELFF
d_call: -; v_call: TRBV7-2; clone_size: once; j_call: TRBJ2-3; cdr3_nt: TGTGCCAGCAGCTTTTACACAGATACGCAGTATTTT; cdr3_aa: CASSFYTDTQYF
d_call: -; v_call: TRBV10-3; clone_size: -; j_call: TRBJ2-1; cdr3_nt: TGTGCCACAAAACAGGGTACGGACAATGAGCAGTTCTTC; cdr3_aa: CATKQGTDNEQFF
d_call: TRBD2; v_call: TRBV5-1; clone_size: -; j_call: TRBJ2-1; cdr3_nt: TGCGCCAGCAGCTTTGCTAGCGGGAATCCCCAGTTCTTC; cdr3_aa: CASSFASGNPQFF
d_call: TRBD2; v_call: TRBV10-1; clone_size: -; j_call: TRBJ2-1; cdr3_nt: TGCGCCAGCAGTGGTTGGGCTAGCGGACGAACAAGTAACTCCTACAATGAGCAGTTCTTC; cdr3_aa: CASSGWASGRTSNSYNEQFF
d_call: -; v_call: TRBV19; clone_size: -; j_call: TRBJ2-6; cdr3_nt: TGTGCCAGTAGTCTCAGGTTCACTGGGGCCAACGTCCTGACTTTC; cdr3_aa: CASSLRFTGANVLTF
d_call: TRBD1; v_call: TRBV14; clone_size: -; j_call: TRBJ1-1; cdr3_nt: TGTGCCAGCAGCCAATTAAAGGGGGCTAGGGCTTTCTTT; cdr3_aa: CASSQLKGARAFF
d_call: -; v_call: TRBV5-6; clone_size: -; j_call: TRBJ1-2; cdr3_nt: TGTGCCAGCAGCTTTTCACAGCGGGATGGCTACACCTTC; cdr3_aa: CASSFSQRDGYTF
d_call: TRBD1; v_call: TRBV7-3; clone_size: -; j_call: TRBJ2-7; cdr3_nt: TGTGCCAGCAGCCCAGGGGGCATGGGCTACGAGCAGTACTTC; cdr3_aa: CASSPGGMGYEQYF
d_call: TRBD2; v_call: TRBV10-1; clone_size: once; j_call: TRBJ2-1; cdr3_nt: TGCGCCAGCAGTGCTAGCGGGGTTTACAATGAGCAGTTCTTC; cdr3_aa: CASSASGVYNEQFF
d_call: -; v_call: TRBV5-4; clone_size: few; j_call: TRBJ2-7; cdr3_nt: TGTGCCAGCAGCTACTATAGCGAGCAGTACTTC; cdr3_aa: CASSYYSEQYF
d_call: -; v_call: TRBV28; clone_size: -; j_call: TRBJ1-3; cdr3_nt: TGTGCCAGCAGCCGTGGCGCGGGCTTTGGCTCTGGAAACACCATATATTTT; cdr3_aa: CASSRGAGFGSGNTIYF
d_call: TRBD2; v_call: TRBV5-1; clone_size: -; j_call: TRBJ2-7; cdr3_nt: TGCGCCAGCAGCTTGGCCGGGACTAGCGGGAGGTGGACCTACGAGCAGTACTTC; cdr3_aa: CASSLAGTSGRWTYEQYF
d_call: -; v_call: TRBV5-4; clone_size: -; j_call: TRBJ2-7; cdr3_nt: TGTGCCAGCAGCCCTCCGGGAGCGCGTTCTTCATACGAGCAGTACTTC; cdr3_aa: CASSPPGARSSYEQYF
d_call: TRBD2; v_call: TRBV3-1/TRBV3-2; clone_size: -; j_call: TRBJ2-7; cdr3_nt: TGTGCCAGCAGCCAAGGAGGGGAGGGTAGACTCCCCAAGTACTTC; cdr3_aa: CASSQGGEGRLPKYF
d_call: -; v_call: TRBV2; clone_size: once; j_call: TRBJ2-1; cdr3_nt: TGTGCCAGCTCGTCCCTGAGCGGGACAGAGCAGTTCTTC; cdr3_aa: CASSSLSGTEQFF
d_call: TRBD1; v_call: TRBV19; clone_size: -; j_call: TRBJ2-3; cdr3_nt: TGTGCCAGTAGTACCCAGGGGGCAGATACGCAGTATTTT; cdr3_aa: CASSTQGADTQYF
d_call: -; v_call: TRBV7-9; clone_size: once; j_call: TRBJ1-2; cdr3_nt: TGTGCCAGCAGCCAACAGAATGGCTACACCTTC; cdr3_aa: CASSQQNGYTF
d_call: -; v_call: TRBV11-3; clone_size: -; j_call: TRBJ1-1; cdr3_nt: TGTGCCAGCAGCTTAGAGGCAGGGAGGCGAACTGAAGCTTTCTTT; cdr3_aa: CASSLEAGRRTEAFF
d_call: TRBD1; v_call: TRBV18; clone_size: -; j_call: TRBJ1-5; cdr3_nt: TGTGCCAGCTCACCAGGGGGACAGCTCAATCAGCCCCAGCATTTT; cdr3_aa: CASSPGGQLNQPQHF
d_call: TRBD1; v_call: TRBV2; clone_size: -; j_call: TRBJ2-3; cdr3_nt: TGTGCCAGGGACAAGGGACAGGGGCGAAATACGCAGTATTTT; cdr3_aa: CARDKGQGRNTQYF
d_call: TRBD2; v_call: TRBV25-1; clone_size: -; j_call: TRBJ2-1; cdr3_nt: TGTGCCAGCAGAGCTCTAGCGGGAGTACCCTACAATGAGCAGTTCTTC; cdr3_aa: CASRALAGVPYNEQFF
d_call: -; v_call: TRBV6-1; clone_size: -; j_call: TRBJ1-4; cdr3_nt: TGTGCCAGCAGTGAACTCGGGGGGCAAAAACTGTTTTTT; cdr3_aa: CASSELGGQKLFF
d_call: TRBD1; v_call: TRBV24-1; clone_size: -; j_call: TRBJ2-1; cdr3_nt: TGTGCCACCAGTGATCCCGGGACAGATATCAATGAGCAGTTCTTC; cdr3_aa: CATSDPGTDINEQFF
d_call: TRBD2; v_call: TRBV7-3; clone_size: -; j_call: TRBJ2-5; cdr3_nt: TGTGCCAGCAGCTTAAATGGCGCGGGAGGCCGGGAGACCCAGTACTTC; cdr3_aa: CASSLNGAGGRETQYF
d_call: -; v_call: TRBV6-4; clone_size: -; j_call: TRBJ2-2; cdr3_nt: TGTGCCAGCAGTGAGTCAGGGGCCCACACCGGGGAGCTGTTTTTT; cdr3_aa: CASSESGAHTGELFF
d_call: -; v_call: TRBV3-1/TRBV3-2; clone_size: -; j_call: TRBJ2-1; cdr3_nt: TGTGCCAGCAGCCCAAGTAGGGGGGGTGAGCAGTTCTTC; cdr3_aa: CASSPSRGGEQFF
d_call: TRBD1; v_call: TRBV25-1; clone_size: -; j_call: TRBJ1-2; cdr3_nt: TGTGCCAGCAGTGAGGGACAGCTCTATGGCTACACCTTC; cdr3_aa: CASSEGQLYGYTF
d_call: TRBD2; v_call: TRBV3-1/TRBV3-2; clone_size: -; j_call: TRBJ2-2; cdr3_nt: TGTGCCACCACCCCACCGGGACTACGCACCGGGGAGCTGTTTTTT; cdr3_aa: CATTPPGLRTGELFF
d_call: -; v_call: TRBV14; clone_size: -; j_call: TRBJ2-2; cdr3_nt: TGTGCCAGTCGGCAGGGATCGGAGCTGTTTTTT; cdr3_aa: CASRQGSELFF
d_call: -; v_call: TRBV7-2; clone_size: -; j_call: TRBJ1-3; cdr3_nt: TGTGCCAGCAGCTTGAGGGGGTCTGGAAACACCATATATTTT; cdr3_aa: CASSLRGSGNTIYF
d_call: -; v_call: TRBV6-5; clone_size: -; j_call: TRBJ2-2; cdr3_nt: TGTGCCAGCAGTTACTCGACGGGGGCCGGGGAGCTGTTTTTT; cdr3_aa: CASSYSTGAGELFF
d_call: -; v_call: TRBV5-1; clone_size: -; j_call: TRBJ2-2; cdr3_nt: TGCGCCAGCAGCTCGACATACGGGACAACGAACACCGGGGAGCTGTTTTTT; cdr3_aa: CASSSTYGTTNTGELFF
d_call: -; v_call: TRBV18; clone_size: -; j_call: TRBJ2-3; cdr3_nt: TGTGCCAGCTCATCGAAGGCAAGGCAGGTTAGCACAGATACGCAGTATTTT; cdr3_aa: CASSSKARQVSTDTQYF
d_call: -; v_call: TRBV27; clone_size: -; j_call: TRBJ2-2; cdr3_nt: TGTGCCAGCAGTTTTGCGGTGAACACCGGGGAGCTGTTTTTT; cdr3_aa: CASSFAVNTGELFF
d_call: TRBD1; v_call: TRBV6-6; clone_size: -; j_call: TRBJ1-1; cdr3_nt: TGTGCCAGCAGCCTCGACAGGGCCCAGGGCACTGAAGCTTTCTTT; cdr3_aa: CASSLDRAQGTEAFF
d_call: -; v_call: TRBV6-4; clone_size: many; j_call: TRBJ2-2; cdr3_nt: TGTGCCAGCTCCTCTCCTCAGGGCGGGGAGCTGTTTTTT; cdr3_aa: CASSSPQGGELFF
d_call: -; v_call: TRBV9; clone_size: -; j_call: TRBJ2-1; cdr3_nt: TGTGCCAGCAGGGGGGCGGAGATGCCAAACAATGAGCAGTTCTTC; cdr3_aa: CASRGAEMPNNEQFF
d_call: TRBD2; v_call: TRBV6-1; clone_size: -; j_call: TRBJ2-2; cdr3_nt: TGTGCCAGCAGTGTAGAAATAGCGGGGCTCACCGGGGAGCTGTTTTTT; cdr3_aa: CASSVEIAGLTGELFF
d_call: -; v_call: TRBV12-3/TRBV12-4; clone_size: -; j_call: TRBJ1-1; cdr3_nt: TGTGCCAGCAGTCAAAGGCCACAGGGTCAGGCTTTCTTT; cdr3_aa: CASSQRPQGQAFF
d_call: -; v_call: TRBV21-1; clone_size: -; j_call: TRBJ2-7; cdr3_nt: TGTGCCAGCAGCAAGAAGCTAATGAACTACGAGCAGTACTTC; cdr3_aa: CASSKKLMNYEQYF
d_call: -; v_call: TRBV5-1; clone_size: once; j_call: TRBJ2-1; cdr3_nt: TGCGCCAGCAGCTTGGCCTTAGAGAGCAATGAGCAGTTCTTC; cdr3_aa: CASSLALESNEQFF